This passage covers 11 T cell receptor beta chains from one sample sequenced in a study of cytomegalovirus exposure and HLA in healthy donors. PCR primers comprised 60 Vbeta and 13 Jbeta primers. The assay was immunoSEQ multiplex PCR, and TCRdb's table has in-frame clones only and misses some. The table has about 150,000 clones, 80% to 85% seen once. The sample consisted of PBMCs. These receptors were collected from a woman between 25 and 40 years old in good health and CMV-seronegative.

The V and J genes are TRBV7-9 and TRBJ2-2, with 7 positions matching TRBD1. CDR3 size: 19 residues. The trim removed 2 bases at V and 0 bases at J, leaving 12 bases unmatched. The germline CDR1 and CDR2 sequences are SEHNR and FQNEAQ (reference sequence). Here the CDR3 DNA reads TGTGCCAGCAGCTTACGGCCGGGACAGCAGTTCGCGAACACCGGGGAGCTGTTTTTT. Residues: CASSLRPGQQFANTGELFF.

The chain links TRBV10-3 to TRBJ2-7; D call uncertain. Germline-derived CDR1 and CDR2 are ENHRY and SYGVKD. This CDR3 comprises 14 residues. Trimming pared 0 bases from V and 3 bases from J, leaving 9 bases between. The CDR3 is CAISESRGSYEQYF. CDR3 sequence (DNA): TGTGCCATCAGTGAGTCGAGAGGCAGCTACGAGCAGTACTTC.

This clone was detected a few times. The chain combines TRBV10-3 with TRBJ1-2, with D maybe TRBD1 (6 bases). Germline values: CDR1 ENHRY, CDR2 SYGVKD. The V end lost 6 bases, the J end lost 9 bases, and 14 bases lay between the germline ends. The CDR3 consists of 12 residues. In DNA form, the CDR3 reads TGTGCCATCAGCGGACAGACCCTGAGCTACACCTTC. This codes for CAISGQTLSYTF.

This clone was seen a single time. The genes are TRBV7-8 and TRBJ2-1; 8 nucleotides align to TRBD2. The V gene's germline CDR1 is SGHVS and CDR2 FQNEAQ. CDR3 length: 14 amino acids. J gave up 4 bases and V 11 bases, and 10 bases lay outside the gene matches. The DNA of the CDR3 is TGTGCCTGCTCCCTAGGCGGGAGGTACAATGAGCAGTTCTTC. Residues: CACSLGGRYNEQFF.

The chain has TRBV7-2 and TRBJ1-2; TRBD1 matches 10 bases. The CDR3 spans 14 residues. The germline gives CDR1 SGHTA, CDR2 FQGNSA. The V gene end was trimmed by 5 bases and the J gene end by 2 bases; junction bases not matched to a gene: 2. CDR3 bases: TGTGCCAGCAGCGAGGGACAGGGGAACTATGGCTACACCTTC. Amino acids: CASSEGQGNYGYTF. Combining the CDR3 with reference TRBV7-2 and TRBJ1-2 gives the whole variable domain GAGVSQSPSNKVTEKGKDVELRCDPISGHTALYWYRQSLGQGLEFLIYFQGNSAPDKSGLPSDRFSAERTGGSVSTLTIQRTQQEDSAVYLCASSEGQGNYGYTFGSGTRLTVV.

The rearrangement links TRBV18 to TRBJ2-2; 9 positions match TRBD1. Germline assignment: CDR1 KGHSH and CDR2 LQKENI. The CDR3 has 18 amino acids. The V gene end was trimmed by 3 bases and the J gene end by 2 bases; junction bases not matched to a gene: 10. For the CDR3, the DNA is TGTGCCAGCTCACCCGGGACAGGGCGAGGTGTAAACACCGGGGAGCTGTTTTTT. This encodes CASSPGTGRGVNTGELFF.

The rearrangement links TRBV27 to TRBJ2-3, with a possible D match to TRBD1 (6 bases). The CDR3 totals 14 residues. The V gene's germline CDR1 is MNHEY and CDR2 SMNVEV (reference sequence). The V end was cut by 2 bases, the J end by 8 bases, with 14 bases between. The chain's CDR3 is CASSLRTTGVTQYF. CDR3 DNA: TGTGCCAGCAGTTTAAGAACGACAGGAGTTACGCAGTATTTT.

The chain links TRBV7-2 to TRBJ1-6, with TRBD1 matching 7 bases. The CDR3 runs to 16 residues. The V segment lost 2 bases and the J segment 7 bases; nucleotides outside the gene matches: 8. Per the germline V gene, CDR1 is SGHTA and CDR2 is FQGNSA. For the CDR3, the DNA is TGTGCCAGCAGCTTACTGTTGCAGGGGGGCAATTCACCCCTCCACTTT. As protein: CASSLLLQGGNSPLHF.

A few counts support this clone. The CDR3 sequence is CASSPGGTNEFF. DNA of the CDR3: TGTGCCAGCAGCCCGGGGGGGACAAACGAGTTCTTC. The V and J genes are TRBV6-5 and TRBJ2-1; 8 bases are shared with TRBD2. Losses at the gene ends were 6 bases for V and 14 bases for J; bases not matched to a gene: 9. This CDR3 contains 12 residues. Germline lookup yields CDR1 MNHEY and CDR2 SVGAGI.

The gene calls are TRBV7-9 and TRBJ2-5; 12 bases match TRBD2. Near its end, the DNA agrees better with TRBJ2-7, so the J call may be wrong. Germline V lookup: CDR1 SEHNR, CDR2 FQNEAQ (reference sequence). This CDR3 is 15 amino acids long. CDR3: CASSSWTSGAYEQYF. CDR3 bases: TGTGCCAGCAGCTCCTGGACTAGCGGGGCCTACGAGCAGTACTTC.

The chain is built from TRBV5-8 and TRBJ2-5; tentative D call: TRBD2 (6 bases). CDR1 and CDR2 from the germline V gene are SGHTS and YDEGEE. V lost 0 bases and J 5 bases, leaving 14 bases between the germline ends. The CDR3 runs 15 residues. CDR3: CASSLGSGGLETQYF. CDR3 bases: TGTGCCAGCAGCTTGGGTTCAGGAGGGCTGGAGACCCAGTACTTC.